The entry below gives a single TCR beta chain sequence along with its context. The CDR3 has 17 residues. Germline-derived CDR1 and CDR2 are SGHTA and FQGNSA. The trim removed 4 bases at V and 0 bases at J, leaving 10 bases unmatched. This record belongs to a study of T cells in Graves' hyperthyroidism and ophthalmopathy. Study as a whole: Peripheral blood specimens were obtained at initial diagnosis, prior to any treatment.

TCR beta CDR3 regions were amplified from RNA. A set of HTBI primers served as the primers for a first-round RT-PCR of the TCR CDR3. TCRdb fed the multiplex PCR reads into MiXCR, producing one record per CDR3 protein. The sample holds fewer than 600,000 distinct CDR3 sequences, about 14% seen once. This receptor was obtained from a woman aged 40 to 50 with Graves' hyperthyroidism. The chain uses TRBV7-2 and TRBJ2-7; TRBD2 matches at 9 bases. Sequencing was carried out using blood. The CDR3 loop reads CASSSASIAGASYEQYF. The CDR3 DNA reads TGTGCCAGCAGCTCAGCATCTATAGCGGGGGCCTCCTACGAGCAGTACTTC.